Shown below are 11 T cell receptor beta chains from a single sample sequenced in a study of low-dose radiotherapy and immunotherapy resistance in tumors. Described time point: before trial treatment. TRAV- and TRBV-specific primers primed first-strand cDNA, covering alpha and beta chains. Both a constant-region primer and a V-primer adapter served to amplify TCRs across 20 PCR cycles. TCRdb reprocessed the reads with MiXCR, giving one entry per CDR3 protein. The repertoire holds some 60,000 distinct CDR3 sequences, with around 27% as singletons. The sequences come from PBMCs, collected before treatment. The receptors were sampled from a male donor with rectosigmoid adenocarcinoma.

This clonotype was counted ten times or more. V usage is TRBV19 and J usage is TRBJ2-1, with D tentatively TRBD1 (5 bases). This CDR3 contains 15 residues. Deletions cut 2 bases from V and 4 bases from J, with 12 bases between. CDR1 and CDR2 (germline): LNHDA, SQIVND (reference sequence). The CDR3, as DNA: TGTGCCAGTAGTATATCCCCCGACAGTTACAATGAGCAGTTCTTC. This encodes CASSISPDSYNEQFF.

The chain recombines TRBV6-5 with TRBJ2-1, with TRBD1 matching 8 bases. The ends lost 6 bases at V and 9 bases at J; junction bases unmatched: 7. Germline-derived CDR1 and CDR2 are MNHEY and SVGAGI. This CDR3 is built from 13 residues. The CDR3 DNA reads as TGTGCCAGCAGCCAGGGGGCGTGGGGTGAGCAGTTCTTC. It translates to CASSQGAWGEQFF.

At least ten counts were recorded for this clonotype. At one boundary the junction diverges from the germline segment, which might be a read error. The chain uses TRBV20-1 and TRBJ2-2, with 9 positions matching TRBD1. The CDR3 has 15 amino acids. The germline V gene has CDR1 DFQATT and CDR2 SNEGSKA (reference sequence). CDR3 sequence (DNA): TGCTGTGCTAGTCGACAGGGGGCGAACACCGGGGAGCTGTTTTTT. This translates into CCASRQGANTGELFF.

A note on this clonotype: A far larger clone is a single base away, which makes a read error likely. The chain employs TRBV7-2 and TRBJ2-7, with 7 bases matching TRBD2. CDR1 and CDR2 (germline): SGHTA, FQGNSA. There are 13 residues in the CDR3. Written as DNA, the CDR3 is TGTGCCAGCAGCGGGGACTATGCCTACGAGGAGTACTTC. This translates into CASSGDYAYEEYF.

This clonotype turned up a few times. This chain joins TRBV18 and TRBJ2-1; 7 nucleotides match TRBD2. The ends lost 0 bases at V and 2 bases at J; junction bases unmatched: 4. The CDR3 totals 16 residues. CDR1 is KGHSH and CDR2 is LQKENI in the germline V gene. CDR3 protein: CASSPPGGSPYNEQFF. The CDR3 nucleotides are TGTGCCAGCTCACCACCGGGAGGGAGTCCCTACAATGAGCAGTTCTTC. Full variable domain (missing parts from reference TRBV18 and TRBJ2-1): NAGVMQNPRHLVRRRGQEARLRCSPMKGHSHVYWYRQLPEEGLKFMVYLQKENIIDESGMPKERFSAEFPKEGPSILRIQQVVRGDSAAYFCASSPPGGSPYNEQFFGPGTRLTVL.

This clonotype was seen many times. This chain links TRBV9 with TRBJ2-7; a weak D match, TRBD2 (5 bases). V was clipped by 0 bases and J by 6 bases, with 10 bases between them. Looked up from germline, CDR1 is SGDLS and CDR2 is YYNGEE. The CDR3 is 13 residues long. CDR3 nucleotides: TGTGCCAGCAGCGTAGCTCCCGGACTCGAGCAGTACTTC. Amino acid sequence: CASSVAPGLEQYF.

The J gene is TRBJ2-7, the V gene TRBV29-1; no reliable D call. The CDR3 has 12 residues. Germline V gene data show CDR1 as SQVTM and CDR2 as ANQGSEA. With 7 bases removed from V and 3 bases from J, the gap between germline ends came to 13 bases. CDR3 bases: TGCAGCGGCCTTGACACCATCTACGAGCAGTACTTC. It specifies CSGLDTIYEQYF.

The gene calls are TRBV27 and TRBJ2-6; D possibly corresponds to TRBD1 (6 bases). The CDR3 sequence is 17 residues long. Germline CDR1 is MNHEY and CDR2 is SMNVEV (reference sequence). Trimming removed 10 bases at V and 1 base at J, with 20 bases between. The CDR3: CATGATFGVSGANVLTF. The CDR3 DNA reads as TGTGCCACAGGGGCGACCTTTGGCGTTTCTGGGGCCAACGTCCTGACTTTC.

This chain uses TRBV15 with TRBJ1-1; TRBD1 might be the D (6 bases). The length of the CDR3 is 17 residues. The V gene's germline CDR1 is LNHNV and CDR2 YYDKDF (reference sequence). V gave up 5 bases and J gave up 0 bases, with 19 bases separating them. CDR3 in amino acids: CATSQTGMGTVNTEAFF. The DNA for the CDR3 is TGTGCCACCAGCCAGACAGGCATGGGGACGGTGAACACTGAAGCTTTCTTT. Full variable domain (rest looked up from reference TRBV15 and TRBJ1-1): DAMVIQNPRYQVTQFGKPVTLSCSQTLNHNVMYWYQQKSSQAPKLLFHYYDKDFNNEADTPDNFQSRRPNTSFCFLDIRSPGLGDTAMYLCATSQTGMGTVNTEAFFGQGTRLTVV.

This clonotype appeared many times. The CDR3 here is CASTATGLTEAFF. The DNA of the CDR3 is TGTGCCAGCACCGCCACAGGGCTTACTGAAGCTTTCTTT. The chain is built from TRBV25-1 and TRBJ1-1, with a weak D call TRBD1 (6 bases). Trimming shortened V by 7 bases and J by 5 bases, and 14 bases separated the two germline ends. Per germline, CDR1 MGHDK and CDR2 SYGVNS. The CDR3 is 13 residues long.

This clonotype was counted ten times or more. V is TRBV6-5 and J is TRBJ1-1; no clear D. The CDR3 runs to 13 residues. Germline V lookup: CDR1 MNHEY, CDR2 SVGAGI. Deletions cut 5 bases from V and 4 bases from J, with 11 bases between. CDR3: CASSSLGSTEAFF. The CDR3 DNA sequence: TGTGCCAGCAGTAGCCTGGGTAGCACTGAAGCTTTCTTT.